Following are 3 T cell receptor beta chains from one sample sequenced in a study of T cells in Graves' hyperthyroidism and ophthalmopathy. Amplified regions were TCR beta CDR3 sequences from RNA transcripts. During a first-round RT-PCR of the TCR CDR3, the HTBI primer set was used. TCRdb independently ran MiXCR on the multiplex PCR reads; one entry per CDR3 protein. This sample has about 420,000 distinct CDR3 sequences, with approximately 14% found just once. Source material: blood. The source is a woman under 30 with Graves' hyperthyroidism.

The chain carries TRBV19 and TRBJ2-3; possibly TRBD1 or TRBD2 for D (5 bases each). The CDR3 is 15 residues long. The germline V gene has CDR1 LNHDA and CDR2 SQIVND (reference sequence). V was clipped by 4 bases and J by 3 bases, with 14 bases between them. CDR3 sequence: CASSSDRGATDTQYF. The CDR3 DNA reads as TGTGCCAGTAGTAGCGACAGAGGGGCTACAGATACGCAGTATTTT.

This clonotype was seen ten or more times. The chain employs TRBV28 and TRBJ2-7, with 8 bases lining up with TRBD1. The junction had 7 bases not matched to a gene; V was cut back by 1 base and J by 2 bases. Germline CDR1 MDHEN, CDR2 SYDVKM. This CDR3 comprises 16 residues. CDR3 sequence (DNA): TGTGCCAGCAGTTTATCGGGGACAGGTCCCACCTACGAGCAGTACTTC. This translates into CASSLSGTGPTYEQYF.

This clonotype was detected only a few times. The chain joins TRBV25-1 to TRBJ1-5, with TRBD1 matching 8 bases. Germline trimming cut 5 bases from V and 2 bases from J; bases unmatched to any gene: 8. Germline CDR1 MGHDK, CDR2 SYGVNS. This CDR3 is built from 16 residues. The DNA of the CDR3 is TGTGCCAGCAGTAAGACAGGGGAGCGTGGCAATCAGCCCCAGCATTTT. This sequence encodes CASSKTGERGNQPQHF.